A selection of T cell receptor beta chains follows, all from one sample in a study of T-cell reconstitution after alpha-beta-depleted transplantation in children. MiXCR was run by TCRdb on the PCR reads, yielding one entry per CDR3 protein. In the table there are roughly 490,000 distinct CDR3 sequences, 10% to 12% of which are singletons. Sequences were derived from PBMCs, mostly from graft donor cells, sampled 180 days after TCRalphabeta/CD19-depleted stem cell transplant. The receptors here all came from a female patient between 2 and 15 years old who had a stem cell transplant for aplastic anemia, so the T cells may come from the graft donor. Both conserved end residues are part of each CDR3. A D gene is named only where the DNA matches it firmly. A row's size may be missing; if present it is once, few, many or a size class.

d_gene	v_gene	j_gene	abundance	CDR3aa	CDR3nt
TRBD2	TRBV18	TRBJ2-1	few	CASSPRTSGSRDNEQFF	TGTGCCAGCTCACCACGGACTAGCGGGAGTAGGGACAATGAGCAGTTCTTC
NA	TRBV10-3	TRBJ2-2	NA	CAISEGLNTGELFF	TGTGCCATCAGTGAGGGCCTGAACACCGGGGAGCTGTTTTTT
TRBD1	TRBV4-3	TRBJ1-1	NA	CASSQGTGIGGTEAFF	TGCGCCAGCAGCCAGGGGACAGGGATTGGTGGCACTGAAGCTTTCTTT
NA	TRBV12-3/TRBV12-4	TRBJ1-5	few	CASSLAQGSSNYSNQPQHF	TGTGCCAGCAGTTTAGCGCAGGGGTCCTCCAATTATAGCAATCAGCCCCAGCATTTT
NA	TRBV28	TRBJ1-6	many	CASSRGRWWGNSPLHF	TGTGCCAGCAGTCGCGGTCGGTGGTGGGGTAATTCACCCCTCCACTTT
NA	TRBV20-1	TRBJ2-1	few	CSATVGGVNEQFF	TGCAGTGCTACTGTCGGGGGAGTTAATGAGCAGTTCTTC
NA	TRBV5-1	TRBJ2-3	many	CASSLRTTDTQYF	TGCGCCAGCAGCTTGAGGACCACAGATACGCAGTATTTT
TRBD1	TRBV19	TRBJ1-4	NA	CASRRTGVEKLFF	TGTGCCAGTAGAAGAACAGGGGTGGAAAAACTGTTTTTT
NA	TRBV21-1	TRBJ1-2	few	CASSKDTSNYGYTF	TGTGCCAGCAGCAAAGACACCTCTAACTATGGCTACACCTTC
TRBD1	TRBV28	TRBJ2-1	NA	CASSFPDRAYYNEQFF	TGTGCCAGCAGTTTCCCTGACAGGGCCTACTACAATGAGCAGTTCTTC
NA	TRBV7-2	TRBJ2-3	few	CASSLKVGADTQYF	TGTGCCAGCAGCTTAAAAGTGGGTGCAGATACGCAGTATTTT
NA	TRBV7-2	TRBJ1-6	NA	CASSLGLGIDSPLHF	TGTGCCAGCAGCTTAGGACTGGGAATCGATTCACCCCTCCACTTT
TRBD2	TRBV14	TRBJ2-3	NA	CASSHSDSGSLNTDTQYF	TGTGCCAGCAGCCACTCGGACAGCGGGAGTTTAAACACGGATACGCAGTATTTT
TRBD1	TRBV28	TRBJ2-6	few	CASSLGTGGSGANVLTF	TGTGCCAGCAGTTTGGGGACAGGGGGGTCTGGGGCCAACGTCCTGACTTTC
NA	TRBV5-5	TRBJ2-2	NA	CASRRVFILNTGELFF	TGTGCCAGCAGGCGGGTTTTTATACTAAACACCGGGGAGCTGTTTTTT
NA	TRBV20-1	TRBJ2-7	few	CSARDNRRGVGEQYF	TGCAGTGCTAGAGATAACCGTAGGGGGGTAGGGGAGCAGTACTTC
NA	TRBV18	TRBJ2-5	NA	CASSPDRRDWETQYF	TGTGCCAGCTCACCGGACAGGCGGGATTGGGAGACCCAGTACTTC
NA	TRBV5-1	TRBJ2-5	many	CASSPGLTLGETQYF	TGCGCCAGCAGCCCGGGTCTTACCTTGGGGGAGACCCAGTACTTC
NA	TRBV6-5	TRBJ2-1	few	CASSYAKTYNEQFF	TGTGCCAGCAGTTACGCCAAGACGTACAATGAGCAGTTCTTC
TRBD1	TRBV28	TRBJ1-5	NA	CASSFWDRGNQPQHF	TGTGCCAGCAGTTTTTGGGACAGGGGCAATCAGCCCCAGCATTTT
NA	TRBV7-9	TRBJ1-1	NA	CASSLDARTEAFF	TGTGCCAGCAGCCTGGACGCCCGGACTGAAGCTTTCTTT
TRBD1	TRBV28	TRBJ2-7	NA	CASSLLQGLVYEQYF	TGTGCCAGCAGTTTATTACAGGGGTTAGTGTACGAGCAGTACTTC
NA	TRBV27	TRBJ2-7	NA	CASISRTYQQYF	TGTGCCAGCATCAGCCGTACCTACCAGCAGTACTTC
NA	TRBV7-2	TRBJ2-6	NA	CASSLSGPSSGANGLTF	TGTGCCAGCAGCTTAAGTGGTCCTAGCTCTGGGGCCAACGGCCTGACTTTC
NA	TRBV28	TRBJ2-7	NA	CASNPERLYEQYF	TGTGCCAGCAACCCGGAGAGGCTGTACGAGCAGTACTTC
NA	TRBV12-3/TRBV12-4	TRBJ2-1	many	CASSLRTPNEQFF	TGTGCCAGCAGCCTCCGGACACCTAATGAGCAGTTCTTC
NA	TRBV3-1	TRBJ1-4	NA	CASSQVGGTVKLFF	TGTGCCAGCAGCCAAGTGGGAGGGACGGTAAAACTGTTTTTT
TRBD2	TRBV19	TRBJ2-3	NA	CASRRGTSGNTDTQYF	TGTGCCAGTAGGAGGGGGACTAGCGGGAATACAGATACGCAGTATTTT
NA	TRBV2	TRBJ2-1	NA	CASSAWDNEQFF	TGTGCCAGCAGTGCGTGGGACAATGAGCAGTTCTTC
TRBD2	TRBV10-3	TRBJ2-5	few	CAISEGLAGQETQYF	TGTGCCATCAGTGAAGGACTAGCGGGACAAGAGACCCAGTACTTC
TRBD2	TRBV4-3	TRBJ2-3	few	CASAFTKREGDTQYF	TGCGCCAGTGCGTTTACCAAGCGGGAGGGGGATACGCAGTATTTT
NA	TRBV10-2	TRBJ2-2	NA	CASSGEGGPYLNTGELFF	TGCGCCAGCAGTGGTGAGGGGGGGCCCTACCTGAACACCGGGGAGCTGTTTTTT
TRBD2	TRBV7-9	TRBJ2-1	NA	CARSSRLAGGLEQFF	TGTGCCAGAAGCTCCCGACTAGCGGGAGGTCTTGAGCAGTTCTTC
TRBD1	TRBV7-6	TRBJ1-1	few	CASSLALTGGYTEAFF	TGTGCCAGCAGCTTAGCCCTGACAGGGGGCTACACTGAAGCTTTCTTT
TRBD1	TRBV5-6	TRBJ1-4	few	CASSIGTAPTNEKLFF	TGTGCCAGCAGCATAGGGACAGCCCCAACTAATGAAAAACTGTTTTTT
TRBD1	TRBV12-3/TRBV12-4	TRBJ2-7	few	CASKPTRRTGNYEQYF	TGTGCCAGCAAACCGACGCGCCGGACAGGGAACTACGAGCAGTACTTC
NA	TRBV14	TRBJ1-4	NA	CASSQSLGHEWEKLFF	TGTGCCAGCAGCCAATCTCTGGGACACGAATGGGAAAAACTGTTTTTT
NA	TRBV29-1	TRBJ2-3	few	CSVGKRTTSTDTQYF	TGCAGCGTTGGGAAAAGGACAACTAGCACAGATACGCAGTATTTT
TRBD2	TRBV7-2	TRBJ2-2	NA	CASSLRLAGVGTGELFF	TGTGCCAGCAGCTTAAGACTAGCGGGAGTTGGGACCGGGGAGCTGTTTTTT
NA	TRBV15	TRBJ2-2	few	CATSRDFLARGTGELFF	TGTGCCACCAGCAGAGATTTCCTAGCCCGAGGTACCGGGGAGCTGTTTTTT
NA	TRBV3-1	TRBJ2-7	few	CASSRYGGGEQYF	TGTGCCAGCAGCCGTTACGGAGGGGGGGAGCAGTACTTC
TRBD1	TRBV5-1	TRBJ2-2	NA	CASSNRGDTGELFF	TGCGCCAGCAGCAACAGGGGCGACACCGGGGAGCTGTTTTTT
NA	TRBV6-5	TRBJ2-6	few	CASSSPHGRHSGANVLTF	TGTGCCAGCAGTTCACCACACGGGCGGCACTCTGGGGCCAACGTCCTGACTTTC
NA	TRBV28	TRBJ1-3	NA	CASRPKGGNSGNTIYF	TGTGCCAGCAGGCCTAAGGGGGGAAACTCTGGAAACACCATATATTTT
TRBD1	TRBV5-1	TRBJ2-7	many	CASSDTGTGPYEQYF	TGCGCCAGCAGCGACACCGGGACAGGACCCTACGAGCAGTACTTC
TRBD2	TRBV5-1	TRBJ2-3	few	CASSLGGLAGGRTDTQYF	TGCGCCAGCAGCTTGGGGGGACTAGCGGGGGGACGCACAGATACGCAGTATTTT
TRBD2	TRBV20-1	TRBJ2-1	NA	CSATPGLGKIEQFF	TGCAGTGCTACCCCGGGACTAGGAAAAATTGAGCAGTTCTTC
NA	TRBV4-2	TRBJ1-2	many	CASSLRLETVSNYGYTF	TGTGCCAGCAGCCTAAGGCTAGAAACCGTCTCTAACTATGGCTACACCTTC
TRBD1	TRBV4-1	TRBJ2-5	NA	CASSPEGQGGETQYF	TGCGCCAGCAGCCCCGAAGGACAGGGTGGAGAGACCCAGTACTTC
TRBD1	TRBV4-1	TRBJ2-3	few	CASSLDGQGADTQYF	TGCGCCAGCAGCCTGGACGGACAGGGGGCAGATACGCAGTATTTT
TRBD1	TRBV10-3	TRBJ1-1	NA	CAISPRDRDTEAFF	TGTGCCATCAGTCCCCGGGACAGGGACACTGAAGCTTTCTTT
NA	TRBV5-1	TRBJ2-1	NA	CASRYWGQVGQFSYNEQFF	TGCGCCAGCAGATATTGGGGTCAGGTGGGCCAATTCTCCTACAATGAGCAGTTCTTC
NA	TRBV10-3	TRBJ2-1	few	CAISESRAGNYNEQFF	TGTGCCATCAGTGAGAGCAGGGCGGGGAATTACAATGAGCAGTTCTTC
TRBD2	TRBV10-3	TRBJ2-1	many	CAIRTSGEYNEQFF	TGTGCCATCCGGACTAGCGGGGAGTACAATGAGCAGTTCTTC
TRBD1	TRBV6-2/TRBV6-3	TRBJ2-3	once	CASSYRGRTDTQYF	TGTGCCAGCAGTTACAGGGGGCGCACAGATACGCAGTATTTT
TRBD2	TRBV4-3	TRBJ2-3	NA	CASRPRAGGETDTQYF	TGCGCCAGCAGGCCCCGTGCGGGAGGGGAGACAGATACGCAGTATTTT
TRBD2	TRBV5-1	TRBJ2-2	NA	CASSLAGAGGPAGELFF	TGCGCCAGCAGCTTGGCTGGTGCGGGAGGGCCAGCCGGGGAGCTGTTTTTT
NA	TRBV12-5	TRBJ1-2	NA	CASGLGGNYGYTF	TGTGCTAGTGGTTTGGGGGGAAACTATGGCTACACCTTC
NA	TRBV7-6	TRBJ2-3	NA	CASSSDGVSTDTQYF	TGTGCCAGCAGCTCGGACGGAGTTAGCACAGATACGCAGTATTTT
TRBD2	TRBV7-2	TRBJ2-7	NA	CASSLSLIVREGPYEQYF	TGTGCCAGCAGCTTGAGCCTCATAGTGCGGGAGGGCCCCTACGAGCAGTACTTC